This T cell receptor beta chain is drawn from a study of blood T cell repertoires in COVID-19. Study-wide context: Italy, Spain and the United States were the sources of the convalescent and acute COVID-19 samples. T cells, B-cell-depleted T cells, or PBMCs supplied cDNA or gDNA.

The V gene's germline CDR1 is SEHNR and CDR2 FQNEAQ (reference sequence). The CDR3 sequence is 16 residues long. Germline trimming cut 3 bases from V and 3 bases from J; bases unmatched to any gene: 7. As handled by the study authors: Using reference gene primer amplification, nucleated cell counts were estimated. The table came from immunoSEQ multiplex PCR; TCRdb's copy has only in-frame clones and leaves some out. The V and J calls and the clone size are those of that table, but D and trimming were determined from the DNA. The sample carries some 150,000 clones, roughly four fifths recorded once. The genes are TRBV7-9 and TRBJ2-3; 9 bases are shared with TRBD2. The TCR comes from a woman of 80 years or more with acute or convalescent COVID-19. Sequencing was carried out using peripheral blood. The CDR3 here is CASSFLRGGKTDTQYF. The CDR3, as DNA: TGTGCCAGCAGCTTTCTGCGGGGGGGCAAGACAGATACGCAGTATTTT.